Following are 13 T cell receptor beta chains from one sample sequenced in a study of blood T cell repertoires in COVID-19. TCRdb keeps only in-frame clones here, not all; method: immunoSEQ multiplex PCR. The sample gives roughly 380,000 clones, about nine tenths of which show up once; approximately 0.93% is in the top ten. The sample taken for sequencing was PBMCs or T cells enriched from blood (not recorded which). The receptors originated from a woman aged 25 to 45 who had been exposed to COVID-19.

The J gene is TRBJ1-6, the V gene TRBV10-2, with TRBD1 matching over 7 bases. Looked up from germline, CDR1 is WSHSY and CDR2 is SAAADI. CDR3 length equals 14 residues. V shed 6 bases and J 3 bases; nucleotides not matched to a gene: 2. CDR3 bases: TGCGCCAGCAGGGGGACAGACTATAATTCACCCCTCCACTTT. It encodes CASRGTDYNSPLHF.

The chain carries TRBV30 and TRBJ1-1; 7 nucleotides align to TRBD1. The CDR3 totals 12 residues. V lost 3 bases, J lost 10 bases, and 8 bases stayed unmatched. CDR1 is GTSNPN, CDR2 SVGIG, per germline (reference sequence). CDR3 DNA sequence: TGTGCCTGGAGAAAGACAGGGTCAGCAGCTTTCTTT. It is translated as CAWRKTGSAAFF.

The genes are TRBV13 and TRBJ2-7; 7 nucleotides agree with TRBD1. V shed 5 bases and J 0 bases; nucleotides not matched to a gene: 4. Germline CDR1 is PRHDT and CDR2 is FYEKMQ (reference sequence). The CDR3 sequence is 14 residues long. The CDR3 protein is CASSLDRASYEQYF. The CDR3 coding sequence is TGTGCCAGCAGCCTCGACAGGGCCTCCTACGAGCAGTACTTC.

This chain uses TRBV12-3 or TRBV12-4 with TRBJ1-2, with D tentatively TRBD1 (6 bases). The CDR3 loop spans 13 amino acids. The V end was cut by 2 bases, the J end by 6 bases, with 10 bases between. In nucleotides, the CDR3 is TGTGCCAGCAGTTTAATCGCAGGGGATGGCTACACCTTC. It is translated as CASSLIAGDGYTF.

V is TRBV2 and J is TRBJ2-1; weak D call: TRBD2 (5 bases). CDR1 is SNHLY, CDR2 FYNNEI, per germline. CDR3 length: 16 amino acids. Trimming pared 5 bases from V and 0 bases from J, leaving 14 bases between. The CDR3 is CASSQRGLSSYNEQFF. CDR3 in DNA: TGTGCCAGCAGTCAAAGAGGACTTAGCTCCTACAATGAGCAGTTCTTC.

This chain links TRBV6-2 or TRBV6-3 with TRBJ2-7; D is uncertain. V gave up 5 bases and J gave up 1 base, with 3 bases separating them. The CDR3 is 11 residues long. CDR1 is MNHEY and CDR2 is SVGEGT in the germline V gene. CDR3 nucleotide sequence: TGTGCCAGCAGTCAATCCTACGAGCAGTACTTC. Protein product: CASSQSYEQYF.

The V and J genes are TRBV5-1 and TRBJ1-4; tentatively, D is TRBD1 (6 bases). The germline gives CDR1 SGHRS, CDR2 YFSETQ. The V and J ends lost 0 bases and 8 bases respectively, with 8 bases between them. The CDR3 is made up of 13 amino acids. CDR3 DNA sequence: TGCGCCAGCAGCTTGGCCACAGGGGAAAAACTGTTTTTT. This translates into CASSLATGEKLFF. The full variable domain, rest sourced from reference TRBV5-1 and TRBJ1-4, is KAGVTQTPRYLIKTRGQQVTLSCSPISGHRSVSWYQQTPGQGLQFLFEYFSETQRNKGNFPGRFSGRQFSNSRSEMNVSTLELGDSALYLCASSLATGEKLFFGSGTQLSVL.

This sequence joins TRBV19 and TRBJ1-2; a weak D match, TRBD1 (5 bases). The CDR3 is 12 residues long. V lost 8 bases, J lost 4 bases, and 11 bases lay in between. Germline V gene data show CDR1 as LNHDA and CDR2 as SQIVND (reference sequence). The CDR3 sequence: CASGQGSYGYTF. The CDR3 nucleotides are TGTGCCAGTGGGCAGGGAAGCTATGGCTACACCTTC.

This chain links TRBV12-5 with TRBJ2-1; tentative D call: TRBD1 (6 bases). Germline V CDR1 and CDR2: LGHNT, FRNRAP. Deletions cut 6 bases from V and 0 bases from J, with 18 bases between. This CDR3 has 17 amino acids. CDR3 protein: CASGPVWQGSSYNEQFF. CDR3 bases: TGTGCTAGTGGCCCCGTCTGGCAGGGGAGCTCCTACAATGAGCAGTTCTTC.

This clone showed up just once. This chain links TRBV10-3 with TRBJ1-1; the match to TRBD1 covers 7 bases. The V and J ends lost 3 bases and 3 bases, in that order; junction bases with no gene match: 10. Germline CDR1 and CDR2: ENHRY and SYGVKD. This CDR3 comprises 16 residues. This chain's CDR3 is CAISETTGRMYTEAFF. CDR3 coding DNA: TGTGCCATCAGTGAAACGACAGGGCGGATGTACACTGAAGCTTTCTTT.

For the CDR3, the DNA is TGTGCCTGGGGGACAGGGGATCATCAGCCCCAGCATTTT. Translation: CAWGTGDHQPQHF. The chain joins TRBV30 to TRBJ1-5; TRBD1 matches 10 bases. The CDR3 is made up of 13 amino acids. V trimming: 5 bases; J trimming: 5 bases; junction bases outside the gene matches: 3. Germline V gene sequence: CDR1 GTSNPN, CDR2 SVGIG (reference sequence).

This chain links TRBV7-2 with TRBJ1-5; possibly TRBD1 for D (5 bases). V was shortened by 1 base and J by 2 bases, with 21 bases between the two germline ends. Germline CDR1 SGHTA, CDR2 FQGNSA. This CDR3 has 19 amino acids. The CDR3 reads CASSLEIVGGAVGNQPQHF. The CDR3 DNA reads as TGTGCCAGCAGCTTAGAAATCGTCGGAGGGGCGGTCGGCAATCAGCCCCAGCATTTT.

This rearrangement joins TRBV29-1 to TRBJ2-5, with 8 positions matching TRBD2. Germline V CDR1 and CDR2: SQVTM, ANQGSEA. The CDR3 is made up of 15 amino acids. The J segment lost 7 bases and the V segment lost 0 bases, leaving 10 bases of the junction unmatched. CDR3 in amino acids: CSVEESGGRGGTQYF. The DNA for the CDR3 is TGCAGCGTTGAAGAGTCGGGGGGGAGAGGTGGGACCCAGTACTTC. The complete variable domain, with remaining parts taken from reference TRBV29-1 and TRBJ2-5, reads SAVISQKPSRDICQRGTSLTIQCQVDSQVTMMFWYRQQPGQSLTLIATANQGSEATYESGFVIDKFPISRPNLTFSTLTVSNMSPEDSSIYLCSVEESGGRGGTQYFGPGTRLLVL.